Listed below are T cell receptor beta chains from one sample, sequenced in a study of persistence of HIV-infected CD4 T cells. Their antigens are not known. Profiled with immunoSEQ multiplex PCR; TCRdb holds only in-frame clones, not every one. The table includes over 60,000 clones, 70% to 75% detected once. The sequences come from CD4+ T cells sorted from PBMCs after 18-hour stimulation, collected from a patient who received antiretroviral therapy. These receptors all stem from an adult man with HIV who was CMV-seropositive. Each CDR3 is given with its conserved first and last residue. Fields, in order: V gene, D gene, J gene, clone size, CDR3 DNA, CDR3 protein. The D gene is left open where the match is weak. The size of a clone is reported for some rows only, either as once, few or many, or as a class for expanded clones.

TRBV5-5	NA	TRBJ1-1	few	TGTGCCAGCAGCATCTCATGGGGCCGAGCACCGGAAGCTTTCTTT	CASSISWGRAPEAFF
TRBV7-6	NA	TRBJ1-2	once	TGTGCCAGCAGCTTAGATCTTGGCGAGGGGGGCTACACCTTC	CASSLDLGEGGYTF
TRBV4-1	NA	TRBJ1-2	few	TGCGCCAGCAGCCAAGAAGGGCGGGGCCGGGGCGGCTACACCTTC	CASSQEGRGRGGYTF
TRBV19	NA	TRBJ1-1	NA	TGTGCCAGTAAAGGACAGAACACTGAAGCTTTCTTT	CASKGQNTEAFF
TRBV19	NA	TRBJ2-7	many	TGTGCCAGTAGTTCGTCTAGCGCCTTCTCCTACGAGCAGTACTTC	CASSSSSAFSYEQYF
TRBV5-4	NA	TRBJ2-2	NA	TGTGCCAGTCAGCGGATAAGGGACACCGGGGAGCTGTTTTTT	CASQRIRDTGELFF
TRBV19	NA	TRBJ1-5	few	TGTGCCAGTAGTATCTCGGATTTCCGCCAGCATTTT	CASSISDFRQHF
TRBV10-3	TRBD1	TRBJ1-6	NA	TGTGCCACCCGGGGACAGGATTCACCCCTCCACTTT	CATRGQDSPLHF
TRBV27	TRBD1	TRBJ1-5	NA	TGTGCCAGCAGTTTGGGACAGGCCTTTGGGCCCCAGCATTTT	CASSLGQAFGPQHF
TRBV25-1	TRBD1	TRBJ2-4	once	TGTGCCAGCAGTGGAGCACCGGGACAGGGGAAAAACATTCAGTACTTC	CASSGAPGQGKNIQYF
TRBV3-1/TRBV3-2	NA	TRBJ1-2	NA	TGTGCCAGCAGCCAAGGGACGGGAGGCTACACCTTC	CASSQGTGGYTF
TRBV5-6	TRBD1	TRBJ2-3	few	TGTGCCAGCAGCCGCCGAGGGACAGGGGGAGCAGATACGCAGTATTTT	CASSRRGTGGADTQYF
TRBV6-6	NA	TRBJ2-7	NA	TGTGCCAGCAGCCCTAGCTACGAGCAGTACTTC	CASSPSYEQYF
TRBV6-5	TRBD1	TRBJ2-3	NA	TGTGCCAGCAGTTATGAAGGGGGCGGTACGCAGTATTTT	CASSYEGGGTQYF
TRBV6-1	NA	TRBJ2-2	NA	TGTGCCAGCAGTCTTGGACAAACTACCGGGGAGCTGTTTTTT	CASSLGQTTGELFF
TRBV10-2	TRBD2	TRBJ2-2	NA	TGCGCCAGCAGTGAGTGGGAAGCGGGGGGGCTCACCGGGGAGCTGTTTTTT	CASSEWEAGGLTGELFF
TRBV6-5	NA	TRBJ2-2	NA	TGTGCCAGCAGTTACAAAACCCTTGACACCGGGGAGCTGTTTTTT	CASSYKTLDTGELFF
TRBV7-9	TRBD2	TRBJ2-3	NA	TGTGCCAGCAGCTTAGTTGCGGGGGGGACAGATACGCAGTATTTT	CASSLVAGGTDTQYF
TRBV3-1/TRBV3-2	NA	TRBJ2-1	few	TGTGCCAGCAGCCTGCTTAATGAGCAGTTCTTC	CASSLLNEQFF
TRBV18	NA	TRBJ1-3	once	TGTGCCAGCTCACCTGGGGACTGGGGGTCCGGAAACACCATATATTTT	CASSPGDWGSGNTIYF
TRBV19	TRBD1	TRBJ1-2	NA	TGTGCCAGTAGTAGACGACAGGGTTGGAGCTATGGCTACACCTTC	CASSRRQGWSYGYTF
TRBV19	NA	TRBJ1-2	few	TGTGCCAGTAGTATTCGACAGAGGGAGGACTATGGCTACACCTTC	CASSIRQREDYGYTF
TRBV18	NA	TRBJ1-5	NA	TGTGCCAGCTCACCAGAGTCGGGGGGCCAGCCCCAGCATTTT	CASSPESGGQPQHF
TRBV7-3	NA	TRBJ2-2	NA	TGTGCCAGCAGCCCCGACAAGACTAGAACCGGGGAGCTGTTTTTT	CASSPDKTRTGELFF
TRBV29-1	NA	TRBJ1-3	NA	TGCAGCGTCAGGGTACGGGGAAACACCATATATTTT	CSVRVRGNTIYF
TRBV27	TRBD1	TRBJ2-7	NA	TGTGCCAGCAGTTCCCGGGACAGGGTCTACGAGCAGTACTTC	CASSSRDRVYEQYF
TRBV6-6	NA	TRBJ1-1	once	TGTGCCAGCAGTGGAGGGAAGAACACTGAAGCTTTCTTT	CASSGGKNTEAFF
TRBV6-5	NA	TRBJ1-1	NA	TGTGCCAGCTTGGAGGGATCCCCGAACACTGAAGCTTTCTTT	CASLEGSPNTEAFF
TRBV18	NA	TRBJ1-2	NA	TGTGCCAGCTCACCTCCCTGGGGAGGGAGTTATGGCTACACCTTC	CASSPPWGGSYGYTF
TRBV7-8	TRBD1	TRBJ2-3	few	TGTGCCAGCGGCACAGGGGTGGTAACAGATACGCAGTATTTT	CASGTGVVTDTQYF
TRBV11-1	TRBD1	TRBJ1-2	NA	TGTGCCAGCAGCTTTACGGACAGGGGGTATGGCTACACCTTC	CASSFTDRGYGYTF
TRBV7-8	TRBD1	TRBJ1-5	once	TGTGCCAGCAGCTCCAGGGGGGGGACGAGCAATCAGCCCCAGCATTTT	CASSSRGGTSNQPQHF
TRBV12-3/TRBV12-4	NA	TRBJ1-2	NA	TGTGCCAGCAGTTTAGATGGGGAGGGTGGCTACACCTTC	CASSLDGEGGYTF
TRBV9	NA	TRBJ1-4	NA	TGTGCCAGCAGCGTAGGGGGAGTAAATGAAAAACTGTTTTTT	CASSVGGVNEKLFF
TRBV5-1	TRBD1	TRBJ2-6	NA	TGCGCCAGCAGCTTCTTGACAGGGACGGCCAACGTCCTGACTTTC	CASSFLTGTANVLTF
TRBV20-1	NA	TRBJ1-3	NA	TGCAGTGCTAGTAGAGGGGCGGGAAACACCATATATTTT	CSASRGAGNTIYF
TRBV6-1	TRBD2	TRBJ2-3	NA	TGTGCCAGCAGTGAAAATGTTGGCGGGGGGGCCTTAGATACGCAGTATTTT	CASSENVGGGALDTQYF